This TCR beta chain is from a study of T cell responses to AZD1222 COVID-19 vaccine. General study points: Mostly white British, mostly female donors; authors suggested clonal diversity may be underestimated. Following two doses of AZD1222, Spike-specific TCR breadth and depth rose.

The CDR3 is made up of 13 amino acids. V shed 3 bases and J shed 3 bases, with 9 bases lying between them. Germline CDR1 and CDR2: MNHNS and SASEGT. The protocol was immunoSEQ multiplex PCR, while the TCRdb copy is restricted to in-frame clones and leaves out a portion. The sample has roughly 95,000 clones, approximately 90% seen once. Comment on this clone: Its antigen is not known.

This specimen consisted of peripheral blood, obtained 28 days after the second AZD1222 dose. The chain joins TRBV6-1 to TRBJ2-7; D gene ambiguous. This receptor was taken from an adult who received the AZD1222 COVID-19 vaccine. The CDR3 DNA reads TGTGCCAGCAGTGATGGGCACAGCTACGAGCAGTACTTC. Encoded protein: CASSDGHSYEQYF.